The 5 T cell receptor beta chains given below trace back to one sample, sequenced in a study of blood T cell repertoires in COVID-19. Assay used: immunoSEQ multiplex PCR; TCRdb lists only in-frame clones, some missing. The data hold about 140,000 clones, with 80% to 85% observed a single time. Specimen: peripheral blood. The receptors were sampled from a woman aged 55-70 years with acute or convalescent COVID-19.

This chain connects TRBV28 to TRBJ1-1; 9 nucleotides agree with TRBD1. This CDR3 has 14 amino acids. The germline V gene encodes CDR1 MDHEN and CDR2 SYDVKM. The V segment lost 3 bases and the J segment 5 bases; nucleotides outside the gene matches: 4. The CDR3 sequence is CASSFWDRETEAFF. For the CDR3, the DNA is TGTGCCAGCAGTTTTTGGGACAGGGAGACTGAAGCTTTCTTT.

The rearrangement links TRBV19 to TRBJ2-5, with D possibly TRBD2 on 5 matching bases. The CDR3 runs 14 residues. The V end lost 1 base, the J end lost 4 bases, and 10 bases lay between the germline ends. The germline CDR1 and CDR2 sequences are LNHDA and SQIVND (reference sequence). This CDR3 is CASSIVGGRETQYF. The CDR3 nucleotides are TGTGCCAGTAGTATAGTGGGCGGGCGAGAGACCCAGTACTTC.

V and J are TRBV11-3 and TRBJ2-2, with 10 nucleotides matching TRBD2. The V gene end was trimmed by 5 bases and the J gene end by 1 base; junction bases not matched to a gene: 7. CDR1 and CDR2 (germline): SGHNT, YENEEA. The CDR3 covers 17 residues. The chain's CDR3 is CASSQTASGRNTGELFF. In nucleotides, the CDR3 is TGTGCCAGCAGCCAAACCGCTAGCGGGAGGAACACCGGGGAGCTGTTTTTT.

The CDR3 spells CATSQHDQPQHF. The CDR3 nucleotides are TGTGCCACCAGCCAACACGATCAGCCCCAGCATTTT. V usage is TRBV24-1 and J usage is TRBJ1-5; D ambiguous. Trimming cost V 7 bases and J 5 bases, with 8 bases left between them. The germline CDR1 and CDR2 sequences are KGHDR and SFDVKD. This CDR3 spans 12 amino acids.

The chain carries TRBV19 and TRBJ2-1, with a tentative D call TRBD1 (6 bases). The V and J ends lost 4 bases and 9 bases respectively, with 10 bases between them. This CDR3 spans 12 amino acids. The V gene's germline CDR1 is LNHDA and CDR2 SQIVND (reference sequence). The CDR3 loop reads CASSSRGSEQFF. Written as DNA, the CDR3 is TGTGCCAGTAGTAGCAGGGGAAGTGAGCAGTTCTTC. The full variable domain, completed using reference TRBV19 and TRBJ2-1, is DGGITQSPKYLFRKEGQNVTLSCEQNLNHDAMYWYRQDPGQGLRLIYYSQIVNDFQKGDIAEGYSVSREKKESFPLTVTSAQKNPTAFYLCASSSRGSEQFFGPGTRLTVL.